The 4 T cell receptor beta chains presented below share a single source sample, sequenced in a study of T cell responses to AZD1222 COVID-19 vaccine (dated by TCRdb to about 2021). To prepare the library, the immunoSEQ multiplex PCR assay was applied. TCRdb obtained this table from immuneACCESS and retained in-frame rearrangements with V and J assigned. These tables miss some clones; where compared with another copy, unresolved V genes account for less than half of the shortfall, and the remainder is unexplained. The sample includes tens of thousands of clones, with about 91% observed a single time. The ten top clones hold 7% to 10% of the sample. In the paper's terms, the time point label means: about 28 days (+/-7) after the second vaccine dose. The sequences come from peripheral blood, collected 28 days after the second AZD1222 dose. The receptors come from an adult who received the AZD1222 COVID-19 vaccine.

The chain has TRBV14 and TRBJ2-7; D possibly corresponds to TRBD1 (5 bases). V lost 0 bases, J lost 6 bases, and 9 bases lay in between. This CDR3 is 13 amino acids long. Germline CDR1 is SGHDN and CDR2 is FVKESK. The CDR3 reads CASSQDLQGEQYV. The CDR3 DNA reads as TGTGCCAGCAGCCAAGATTTGCAGGGCGAGCAGTACGTC.

V and J are TRBV28 and TRBJ1-1; 11 bases are a match to TRBD1. V was pared by 6 bases and J by 3 bases, with 3 bases of the junction left unmatched. CDR3 size: 14 residues. CDR1 is MDHEN and CDR2 is SYDVKM in the germline V gene. Here the CDR3 DNA reads TGTGCCAGCAGCGGACAGGGGGCCCACACTGAAGCTTTCTTT. Protein sequence: CASSGQGAHTEAFF.

The rearrangement uses TRBV6-4 and TRBJ2-1; 7 bases match TRBD2. The CDR3 totals 16 residues. V was pared by 6 bases and J by 0 bases, with 8 bases of the junction left unmatched. The germline V gene has CDR1 MRHNA and CDR2 SNTAGT. The CDR3 here is CASSPGGASSYNEQFF. The CDR3 DNA follows: TGTGCCAGCAGCCCGGGGGGAGCTAGCTCCTACAATGAGCAGTTCTTC.

V is TRBV18 and J is TRBJ2-2; D call uncertain. Trimming took off 1 base at V and 2 bases at J, with 11 bases between the two ends. Per the germline V gene, CDR1 is KGHSH and CDR2 is LQKENI. This CDR3 region has 16 residues. The CDR3 coding sequence is TGTGCCAGCTCACCACTTGGTCTGTTAAACACCGGGGAGCTGTTTTTT. It encodes CASSPLGLLNTGELFF. Full variable domain (remainder filled in from reference TRBV18 and TRBJ2-2): NAGVMQNPRHLVRRRGQEARLRCSPMKGHSHVYWYRQLPEEGLKFMVYLQKENIIDESGMPKERFSAEFPKEGPSILRIQQVVRGDSAAYFCASSPLGLLNTGELFFGEGSRLTVL.